The 26 T cell receptor beta chains given below trace back to one sample, sequenced in a study of cytomegalovirus exposure and HLA in healthy donors. PCR amplification relied on 60 Vbeta primers (plus 13 Jbeta primers). Assay used: immunoSEQ multiplex PCR; TCRdb lists only in-frame clones, some missing. The table shows around 130,000 clones, with roughly 82% occurring only once. The sample comprised PBMCs. These receptors came from a young woman in good health and CMV-seropositive.

The V call is TRBV19, the J call TRBJ1-1; no clear D gene. The CDR3 contains 13 residues. V was cut by 2 bases and J by 5 bases, with 9 bases left in between. CDR1 is LNHDA and CDR2 is SQIVND in the germline V gene (reference sequence). CDR3 amino acids: CASSIRMRTEAFF. CDR3 coding DNA: TGTGCCAGTAGTATACGCATGAGGACTGAAGCTTTCTTT.

Concerning this clone: A junction boundary mismatches the germline segment, possibly from a read error. The chain couples TRBV7-9 to TRBJ2-2; D perhaps matches TRBD2 (7 bases). The germline CDR1 and CDR2 sequences are SEHNR and FQNEAQ (reference sequence). The CDR3 extends over 15 amino acids. The CDR3 bases are TGTTCCAGCAGGTCGCGGGGGCCGAACACCGGGGAGCTGTTTTTT. It translates to CSSRSRGPNTGELFF.

This chain links TRBV25-1 with TRBJ1-2; D not resolved. The length of the CDR3 is 14 residues. Per the germline V gene, CDR1 is MGHDK and CDR2 is SYGVNS. Trimming stripped 1 base from V and 1 base from J, with 7 bases between. The CDR3 bases are TGTGCCAGCAGTGAATCGGAGGGTAACTATGGCTACACCTTC. Translation gives CASSESEGNYGYTF.

The genes are TRBV19 and TRBJ1-3; a weak D match, TRBD1 (5 bases). The CDR3 totals 14 residues. V dropped 10 bases and J dropped 4 bases, with 17 bases sitting between them. Germline V lookup: CDR1 LNHDA, CDR2 SQIVND (reference sequence). The CDR3 DNA follows: TGTGCCACCGAGAACCAGGGATTAGGAAACACCATATATTTT. Amino acids: CATENQGLGNTIYF.

CDR3 protein: CASSEGLSGNTIYF. In DNA form, the CDR3 reads TGTGCCAGTAGTGAGGGCCTTTCTGGAAACACCATATATTTT. The chain uses TRBV19 and TRBJ1-3; D gene unclear. The germline V and J ends were trimmed by 5 bases and 1 base, with 9 bases remaining between them. The CDR3 length is 14 residues. The germline V gene encodes CDR1 LNHDA and CDR2 SQIVND (reference sequence).

This clone has a single count. The rearrangement uses TRBV30 and TRBJ2-1, with D possibly matching TRBD1 (5 bases). The CDR3 consists of 17 residues. The V end was cut by 0 bases, the J end by 0 bases, with 15 bases between. Germline V gene sequence: CDR1 GTSNPN, CDR2 SVGIG (reference sequence). CDR3 DNA sequence: TGTGCCTGGAGTGTAAAGACAGCCTATAGCTCCTACAATGAGCAGTTCTTC. It is translated as CAWSVKTAYSSYNEQFF.

V is TRBV19 and J is TRBJ1-4, with TRBD1 matching over 9 bases. The trim removed 10 bases at V and 7 bases at J, leaving 4 bases unmatched. CDR1 is LNHDA and CDR2 is SQIVND in the germline V gene (reference sequence). The CDR3 runs to 12 residues. CDR3 coding DNA: TGTGCCACTCGACAGGGGGGTGAAAAACTGTTTTTT. Residues: CATRQGGEKLFF.

The J gene is TRBJ2-3, the V gene TRBV30; TRBD2 is a possible D gene (5 bases). CDR3 length: 14 amino acids. V was trimmed by 3 bases and J by 5 bases, leaving 15 bases between them. In germline, CDR1 is GTSNPN, CDR2 SVGIG (reference sequence). The DNA for the CDR3 is TGTGCCTGGAGCCTAGAACTAGAGGAAGATACGCAGTATTTT. As protein: CAWSLELEEDTQYF.

The chain carries TRBV7-9 and TRBJ1-2; D is undetermined. Looked up from germline, CDR1 is SEHNR and CDR2 is FQNEAQ (reference sequence). The CDR3 covers 13 residues. V dropped 1 base and J dropped 7 bases, with 10 bases sitting between them. The CDR3: CASSLDGQFGYTF. The DNA of the CDR3 is TGTGCCAGCAGCTTAGATGGTCAGTTTGGCTACACCTTC.

The V and J genes are TRBV4-1 and TRBJ1-6; 12 bases map to TRBD1. Germline values: CDR1 MGHRA, CDR2 YSYEKL. The CDR3 runs to 17 residues. The ends lost 4 bases at V and 10 bases at J; junction bases unmatched: 11. The CDR3 nucleotides are TGCGCCAGCAGCCTTATACTCGCCGGGACAGGGGGCTCACCCCTCCACTTT. Residues: CASSLILAGTGGSPLHF.

The chain is built from TRBV2 and TRBJ1-2; D unclear. The V gene's germline CDR1 is SNHLY and CDR2 FYNNEI. Trimming cost V 4 bases and J 0 bases, with 6 bases left between them. This CDR3 region has 13 residues. CDR3 in DNA: TGTGCCAGCAGTGGGGCAGCTAACTATGGCTACACCTTC. It specifies CASSGAANYGYTF.

This chain connects TRBV2 to TRBJ1-3; no firm D call. CDR1 and CDR2 (germline): SNHLY, FYNNEI. CDR3 size: 15 residues. The germline V and J ends were trimmed by 4 bases and 0 bases, with 10 bases remaining between them. The CDR3 coding sequence is TGTGCCAGCAGTGGGTCCGGGAGCTCTGGAAACACCATATATTTT. Translation: CASSGSGSSGNTIYF.

In its sample, this clone was seen a few times. The rearrangement links TRBV4-1 to TRBJ2-3; 15 bases are a match to TRBD2. V shed 4 bases and J 4 bases; nucleotides not matched to a gene: 9. From germline, CDR1 is MGHRA and CDR2 YSYEKL. This CDR3 is built from 18 residues. The CDR3 coding sequence is TGCGCCAGCAGCCCGGCCGGGACTAGCGGGGGGATAGCAGATACGCAGTATTTT. It translates to CASSPAGTSGGIADTQYF.

The V gene is TRBV9, the J gene TRBJ1-1; no clear D gene. The V and J ends lost 0 bases and 4 bases respectively, with 10 bases between them. CDR1 and CDR2 from the germline V gene are SGDLS and YYNGEE. The CDR3 length is 14 residues. The CDR3 spells CASSVEGGGTEAFF. CDR3 coding DNA: TGTGCCAGCAGCGTAGAGGGAGGAGGCACTGAAGCTTTCTTT. Combining the CDR3 with reference TRBV9 and TRBJ1-1 gives the whole variable domain DSGVTQTPKHLITATGQRVTLRCSPRSGDLSVYWYQQSLDQGLQFLIQYYNGEERAKGNILERFSAQQFPDLHSELNLSSLELGDSALYFCASSVEGGGTEAFFGQGTRLTVV.

This chain links TRBV6-6 with TRBJ2-7; D is unclear. The ends were cut back, 0 bases at V and 4 bases at J, with 10 bases in the middle. The CDR3 totals 14 residues. Per germline, CDR1 MNHNY and CDR2 SVGAGI (reference sequence). CDR3 bases: TGTGCCAGCAGTTACTCTTCTCAGATTTACGAGCAGTACTTC. Residues: CASSYSSQIYEQYF.

This chain uses TRBV14 with TRBJ2-3; TRBD1 might be the D (5 bases). Germline V CDR1 and CDR2: SGHDN, FVKESK. This CDR3 region has 18 residues. V shed 4 bases and J shed 2 bases, with 22 bases lying between them. The CDR3 bases are TGTGCCAGCAGCCGAAAATGGGCTTCGCGACAGTCCACAGATACGCAGTATTTT. Protein: CASSRKWASRQSTDTQYF.

This sequence joins TRBV7-9 and TRBJ1-4, with TRBD1 identical over 7 bases. This CDR3 has 15 amino acids. Losses at the gene ends were 5 bases for V and 4 bases for J; bases not matched to a gene: 7. Germline V gives CDR1 SEHNR, CDR2 FQNEAQ (reference sequence). The CDR3 DNA reads as TGTGCCAGCAGCCCCGGGACAGCAATTAATGAAAAACTGTTTTTT. It yields the protein CASSPGTAINEKLFF.

The chain recombines TRBV6-5 with TRBJ2-7, with a possible D match to TRBD2 (6 bases). Germline V gene sequence: CDR1 MNHEY, CDR2 SVGAGI. V lost 2 bases to trimming and J lost 3 bases, with 17 bases between them. There are 16 residues in the CDR3. The CDR3 DNA is TGTGCCAGCAGTTACAGGTTGGTCCAGCGGGTCTACGAGCAGTACTTC. It is translated as CASSYRLVQRVYEQYF.

V usage is TRBV6-6 and J usage is TRBJ1-2; 9 positions agree with TRBD1. The junction had 7 bases not matched to a gene; V was cut back by 6 bases and J by 8 bases. This CDR3 region has 13 residues. Germline CDR1 is MNHNY and CDR2 is SVGAGI (reference sequence). The CDR3 DNA follows: TGTGCCAGCAGCCCCGGGACAGGGAGCGGCTACACCTTC. It codes for CASSPGTGSGYTF.

There are a few counts of this clone. The genes are TRBV28 and TRBJ1-1; no definite D call. CDR3 length: 13 residues. The V end lost 3 bases, the J end lost 4 bases, and 9 bases lay between the germline ends. Germline assignment: CDR1 MDHEN and CDR2 SYDVKM. In DNA form, the CDR3 reads TGTGCCAGCAGTTTGAGAGTACTCACTGAAGCTTTCTTT. Residues: CASSLRVLTEAFF.

V gene TRBV27 combines with J gene TRBJ1-5; perhaps TRBD1 as D (5 bases). This CDR3 spans 12 amino acids. The V gene lost 6 bases and the J gene lost 3 bases, with 6 bases spanning the gap. Germline CDR1 MNHEY, CDR2 SMNVEV (reference sequence). The CDR3 loop reads CASRTVNQPQHF. CDR3 nucleotides: TGTGCCAGCAGGACAGTCAATCAGCCCCAGCATTTT.

This chain joins TRBV5-1 and TRBJ2-6; tentative D call: TRBD2 (5 bases). V was cut by 4 bases and J by 2 bases, with 10 bases left in between. This CDR3 contains 15 residues. Germline V gene sequence: CDR1 SGHRS, CDR2 YFSETQ. As DNA, the CDR3 is TGCGCCAGCAGCCGGTGGGGAGCTGGGGCCAACGTCCTGACTTTC. This sequence encodes CASSRWGAGANVLTF.

This clone has more than one count but fewer than ten. The chain carries TRBV7-6 and TRBJ1-2; 9 nucleotides match TRBD1. The junction had 11 bases not matched to a gene; V was cut back by 3 bases and J by 3 bases. CDR1 and CDR2 from the germline V gene are SGHVS and FNYEAQ. The CDR3 covers 17 residues. CDR3 DNA sequence: TGTGCCAGCAGCTTTACTTCACAGGGGGCGCAGGACTATGGCTACACCTTC. Protein product: CASSFTSQGAQDYGYTF.

This chain links TRBV5-4 with TRBJ2-7, with D perhaps matching TRBD1 (6 bases). In germline, CDR1 is SGHNT, CDR2 YYREEE (reference sequence). The germline V and J ends were trimmed by 6 bases and 4 bases, with 17 bases remaining between them. This CDR3 has 14 amino acids. This chain's CDR3 is CASTPGRGGYEQYF. The DNA of the CDR3 is TGTGCCAGCACCCCCGGCAGGGGCGGGTACGAGCAGTACTTC. Looking up the rest from reference TRBV5-4 and TRBJ2-7 gives the full variable domain: ETGVTQSPTHLIKTRGQQVTLRCSSQSGHNTVSWYQQALGQGPQFIFQYYREEENGRGNFPPRFSGLQFPNYSSELNVNALELDDSALYLCASTPGRGGYEQYFGPGTRLTVT.

The J gene is TRBJ2-1, the V gene TRBV5-6; 12 bases are a match to TRBD2. J was trimmed by 8 bases and V by 7 bases; bases with no gene match: 10. The germline gives CDR1 SGHDT, CDR2 YYEEEE. This CDR3 region has 15 residues. CDR3 in amino acids: CASFGETSGGDEQFF. The CDR3, as DNA: TGTGCCAGCTTCGGGGAGACTAGCGGGGGTGATGAGCAGTTCTTC.

This chain joins TRBV2 and TRBJ2-5; D unclear. The CDR3 consists of 14 residues. The germline V and J ends were trimmed by 6 bases and 2 bases, with 13 bases remaining between them. The V gene's germline CDR1 is SNHLY and CDR2 FYNNEI. This chain's CDR3 is CASRGLGQQETQYF. The CDR3 coding sequence is TGTGCCAGCAGGGGCCTTGGGCAGCAAGAGACCCAGTACTTC.